Sequencing of this T cell receptor beta chain was carried out in a study of T cell repertoires in cytomegalovirus infection (dated 2019 in TCRdb). For the wider study: Peptide stimulations targeted recently identified HLA-C-restricted CMV epitopes, whose presentation resists viral immunomodulation, together with well-studied HLA-B-restricted epitopes. Donor HLA type was relevant to the analysis, because carriage of CMV infection together with the matching HLA type was indicated by public TCR beta signatures.

This specimen's treatment or condition label, interpreted: in vitro stimulation with specific CMV peptide epitopes to enrich CMV-specific T cells. The data were produced on an Illumina HiSeq 1500. The public sequencing data were trimmed at Q25 with fastp and processed into clonotypes with MiXCR by TCRdb, which kept only in-frame beta chains. For every CDR3 protein sequence, its rows merge into one entry that carries the most common genes and DNA. This sample comprises around 540,000 distinct CDR3 sequences, about 33% of them detected only once. The ten largest make up about a sixth of the sample. The CDR3, from cysteine to phenylalanine, totals 12 residues. Of the read, only the CDR3 DNA is kept; its 36 bases are in frame from base 1. The paper as a whole reports these results and caveats: The ex vivo response was dominated by HLA-C-restricted CMV-specific TCR beta clonotypes, which also provided the single most frequent clonotype in two of eight donors. In both this cohort and an independent roughly 400-donor cohort, the cumulative frequency of public TCR beta family members distinguished carriers of CMV infection plus the relevant HLA type.

Details on this clonotype: Its antigen is not yet known. The junction shows a germline mismatch at one end, possibly a read error.

Here the sequenced sample was cultured PBMCs, taken from culture after CMV antigen stimulation. In this chain, TRBV5-3 is recombined with TRBJ2-5; no D segment can be confidently identified. TRBV5-3 is annotated as an ORF whose role is uncertain. The sequence derives from a human donor in good health (CMV status not recorded). Some clones in this sample may be carry-over from other donors' samples. CDR3 region: CASSLVGRTQYF. The DNA sequence follows: TGTGCCAGCAGCTTGGTAGGCAGGACCCAGTACTTC.